This entry lists 31 T cell receptor beta chains sequenced from one sample in a study of T-cell memory formation after mild COVID-19. One entry per CDR3 protein results from TCRdb running MiXCR on the 5' RACE reads. The sample lists about 400,000 distinct CDR3 sequences; about 15% were seen once. The source material was PBMCs or a T cell subset sorted from them (not recorded which). These receptors came from a man between 18 and 35 years old who had mild COVID-19 (a few samples of this study predate the infection). Cell type and time point are not known.

The rearrangement uses TRBV5-1 and TRBJ2-2; 8 bases align to TRBD1. Germline CDR1 reads SGHRS; CDR2 reads YFSETQ. The CDR3 length is 14 residues. V trimming: 3 bases; J trimming: 7 bases; junction bases outside the gene matches: 5. CDR3 amino acids: CASSSGQGGGELFF. In DNA, the CDR3 is TGCGCCAGCAGCTCCGGACAGGGCGGCGGGGAGCTGTTTTTT. The whole variable domain, filled in from reference TRBV5-1 and TRBJ2-2, reads KAGVTQTPRYLIKTRGQQVTLSCSPISGHRSVSWYQQTPGQGLQFLFEYFSETQRNKGNFPGRFSGRQFSNSRSEMNVSTLELGDSALYLCASSSGQGGGELFFGEGSRLTVL.

This clonotype was seen a few times. V usage is TRBV7-2 and J usage is TRBJ2-4, with D possibly TRBD1 on 6 matching bases. There are 13 residues in the CDR3. The V end was cut by 2 bases, the J end by 7 bases, with 9 bases between. Germline CDR1 is SGHTA and CDR2 is FQGNSA. CDR3 sequence reads: CASSLSDRNIQYF. CDR3 DNA sequence: TGTGCCAGCAGCTTAAGTGACAGGAACATTCAGTACTTC. Based on the CDR3 plus reference TRBV7-2 and TRBJ2-4, the full variable domain is GAGVSQSPSNKVTEKGKDVELRCDPISGHTALYWYRQSLGQGLEFLIYFQGNSAPDKSGLPSDRFSAERTGGSVSTLTIQRTQQEDSAVYLCASSLSDRNIQYFGAGTRLSVL.

This clonotype was seen a few times. J is TRBJ2-3 and V is TRBV6-1; 9 nucleotides agree with TRBD1. V lost 6 bases to trimming and J lost 6 bases; unmatched junction nucleotides: 7. In germline, CDR1 is MNHNS, CDR2 SASEGT. The CDR3 loop spans 14 amino acids. The DNA for the CDR3 is TGTGCCAGCAGCCAGGGACAGGGTTCCGATACGCAGTATTTT. It encodes CASSQGQGSDTQYF.

This clonotype was counted only a few times. J is TRBJ2-1 and V is TRBV9; D is perhaps TRBD1 or TRBD2 (5 bases each). CDR1 is SGDLS, CDR2 YYNGEE, per germline. V lost 4 bases and J 6 bases, leaving 14 bases between the germline ends. This CDR3 is built from 14 residues. The CDR3 coding sequence is TGTGCCAGCAGCACGAGAGGGGACGGCAATGAGCAGTTCTTC. Encoded protein: CASSTRGDGNEQFF.

This clonotype was picked up a small number of times. V gene TRBV12-3 or TRBV12-4 combines with J gene TRBJ2-2; no firm D call. The CDR3 has 11 amino acids. Trimming took 5 bases from V and 6 from J, leaving 4 bases between them. CDR3 in DNA: TGTGCCAGCAGTGCCCCCGGGGAGCTGTTTTTT. Protein product: CASSAPGELFF.

This clonotype occurred a few times. The rearrangement joins TRBV5-1 to TRBJ1-5; 7 bases fit TRBD1. The CDR3 totals 15 residues. The junction had 6 bases not matched to a gene; V was cut back by 0 bases and J by 6 bases. CDR1 is SGHRS and CDR2 is YFSETQ in the germline V gene. CDR3 bases: TGCGCCAGCAGCTTGGCAGGGGGTTTGGGTCAGCCCCAGCATTTT. It encodes CASSLAGGLGQPQHF.

The rearrangement links TRBV4-2 to TRBJ1-1; a weak D match, TRBD1 (5 bases). The CDR3 length is 13 residues. The germline gives CDR1 LGHNA, CDR2 YNFKEQ. Between the trimmed V and J ends, which lost 0 bases and 8 bases, there was a span of 10 bases. The CDR3 is CASSQDSEGEAFF. In DNA, the CDR3 is TGTGCCAGCAGCCAAGATAGCGAGGGGGAAGCTTTCTTT.

This clonotype was counted between two and nine times. This chain connects TRBV5-1 to TRBJ2-3; maybe TRBD2 (5 bases). Germline V gene lookup returns CDR1 SGHRS and CDR2 YFSETQ. This CDR3 comprises 15 residues. The V end was cut by 1 base, the J end by 2 bases, with 11 bases between. This CDR3 reads CASSLPSGNTDTQYF. The CDR3 region has the DNA TGCGCCAGCAGCTTGCCCAGCGGAAACACAGATACGCAGTATTTT.

This CDR3 reads CASSPRLVSNEQFF. In nucleotides, the CDR3 is TGTGCCAGCAGCCCGCGATTAGTCTCCAATGAGCAGTTCTTC. The chain couples TRBV7-2 to TRBJ2-1; D gene ambiguous. V lost 5 bases, J lost 6 bases, and 14 bases lay in between. Germline CDR1 and CDR2: SGHTA and FQGNSA. The length of the CDR3 is 14 residues.

V usage is TRBV25-1 and J usage is TRBJ1-5; D might be TRBD1 (6 bases). CDR3 length equals 14 residues. The V end lost 5 bases, the J end lost 4 bases, and 12 bases lay between the germline ends. The V gene's germline CDR1 is MGHDK and CDR2 SYGVNS. CDR3 sequence reads: CASSMGAINQPQHF. CDR3 nucleotides: TGTGCCAGCAGTATGGGGGCTATTAATCAGCCCCAGCATTTT.

This clonotype has a handful of counts. The chain couples TRBV20-1 to TRBJ2-4; D is unclear. Germline V lookup: CDR1 DFQATT, CDR2 SNEGSKA (reference sequence). Trimming took off 5 bases at V and 0 bases at J, with 8 bases between the two ends. This CDR3 spans 13 amino acids. The CDR3 reads CSASALAKNIQYF. The CDR3 nucleotides read TGCAGTGCTTCCGCTTTAGCCAAAAACATTCAGTACTTC.

This clonotype appeared a few times. The chain has TRBV29-1 and TRBJ2-1, with no clear D. The germline V gene encodes CDR1 SQVTM and CDR2 ANQGSEA. V lost 6 bases and J 7 bases, leaving 13 bases between the germline ends. CDR3 length: 12 residues. CDR3 bases: TGCAGCGTCCGAAACCTATCAAATGAGCAGTTCTTC. Translating it yields CSVRNLSNEQFF.

This clonotype was counted many times. This chain links TRBV6-1 with TRBJ1-2; the D gene is possibly TRBD1 (5 bases). The CDR3 has 14 amino acids. V was shortened by 2 bases and J by 5 bases, with 12 bases between the two germline ends. The V gene's germline CDR1 is MNHNS and CDR2 SASEGT. CDR3 in DNA: TGTGCCAGCAGTGAATTGGGGCTTGATTATGGCTACACCTTC. Its protein is CASSELGLDYGYTF.

This chain joins TRBV27 and TRBJ2-3; 12 nucleotides agree with TRBD2. Trimming at V came to 6 bases and at J to 2 bases, leaving 12 bases not matched to a gene. The CDR3 has 18 residues. Germline V gene data show CDR1 as MNHEY and CDR2 as SMNVEV (reference sequence). In DNA form, the CDR3 reads TGTGCCAGCAGCCGCCTAGCGGGGGGGCCCCCCTCCACAGATACGCAGTATTTT. Its translation is CASSRLAGGPPSTDTQYF.

This chain joins TRBV10-1 and TRBJ2-7; D not certain. The CDR3 has 12 amino acids. Germline V lookup: CDR1 WNHNN, CDR2 SYGVQD (reference sequence). Trimming took 8 bases from V and 5 from J, leaving 13 bases between them. This CDR3 reads CASLTDKDEQYV. CDR3 nucleotide sequence: TGCGCCAGCTTAACTGACAAGGACGAGCAGTACGTC.

The chain recombines TRBV6-5 with TRBJ1-6; perhaps TRBD1 as D (5 bases). Deletions cut 6 bases from V and 7 bases from J, with 13 bases between. The CDR3 consists of 14 residues. Germline loops: CDR1 MNHEY, CDR2 SVGAGI. This chain's CDR3 is CASRGGVRNSPLHF. CDR3 nucleotide sequence: TGTGCCAGCAGGGGAGGGGTAAGAAATTCACCCCTCCACTTT.

This clonotype occurred many times. The rearrangement joins TRBV7-2 to TRBJ2-1; D gene uncertain. CDR3 length equals 12 residues. Germline V gene lookup returns CDR1 SGHTA and CDR2 FQGNSA. With 3 bases removed from V and 7 bases from J, the gap between germline ends came to 7 bases. The CDR3 loop reads CASSFPRNEQFF. CDR3 bases: TGTGCCAGCAGCTTCCCCCGTAATGAGCAGTTCTTC.

The CDR3 DNA reads as TGCGCCAGCAGAGTGCTTAGCGGGACCACAGATACGCAGTATTTT. Protein product: CASRVLSGTTDTQYF. V usage is TRBV5-1 and J usage is TRBJ2-3; TRBD2 aligns across 8 bases. CDR1 SGHRS and CDR2 YFSETQ come from the germline V gene. The CDR3 is made up of 15 amino acids. V was clipped by 5 bases and J by 2 bases; unmatched bases: 7.

This chain links TRBV15 with TRBJ1-6; 7 nucleotides match TRBD1. Germline-derived CDR1 and CDR2 are LNHNV and YYDKDF (reference sequence). V shed 2 bases and J 9 bases; nucleotides not matched to a gene: 7. CDR3 length: 15 amino acids. The CDR3 bases are TGTGCCACCAGCAGATCAGACAGGGAGATTTCACCCCTCCACTTT. Translating gives CATSRSDREISPLHF.

About this clonotype itself: Being one base from a much bigger clone, this may be a read error. This sequence joins TRBV10-3 and TRBJ2-7, with TRBD1 matching over 9 bases. Unmatched junction bases numbered 4, after V lost 6 bases and J lost 4 bases. CDR1 and CDR2 from the germline V gene are ENHRY and SYGVKD. CDR3 length: 13 residues. CDR3 nucleotides: TGTGCCATCAGACCGGGACAGGGATACGAGCAGTACTTC. It specifies CAIRPGQGYEQYF.

This clonotype showed up just a few times. The V call is TRBV20-1, the J call TRBJ2-7, with D perhaps assigned TRBD1 or TRBD2 (5 bases each). Germline assignment: CDR1 DFQATT and CDR2 SNEGSKA (reference sequence). The CDR3 extends over 14 amino acids. Between the trimmed V and J ends, which lost 6 bases and 7 bases, there was a span of 22 bases. CDR3 sequence reads: CSAQTGTDVFEQYF. The CDR3 region has the DNA TGCAGTGCCCAGACCGGGACGGACGTTTTTGAGCAGTACTTC.

In this sample, this clonotype turned up a few times. The chain carries TRBV11-3 and TRBJ2-2; D is unclear. Germline-derived CDR1 and CDR2 are SGHNT and YENEEA. The CDR3 consists of 18 residues. V shed 2 bases and J shed 3 bases, with 19 bases lying between them. The CDR3 sequence is CASSLRSDSFGDTGELFF. For the CDR3, the DNA is TGTGCCAGCAGCTTAAGGTCCGACTCCTTTGGGGACACCGGGGAGCTGTTTTTT.

This sequence joins TRBV6-6 and TRBJ2-7, with 8 bases identical to TRBD2. The J segment lost 0 bases and the V segment lost 4 bases, leaving 8 bases of the junction unmatched. The CDR3 sequence is 16 residues long. CDR1 and CDR2 (germline): MNHNY, SVGAGI (reference sequence). The CDR3 sequence is CASSSRGGLISYEQYF. The CDR3 nucleotides are TGTGCCAGCAGTTCACGGGGGGGCCTGATCTCCTACGAGCAGTACTTC.

CDR3: CASSATGSDTQYF. The CDR3 bases are TGCGCCAGCAGCGCAACAGGGTCAGATACGCAGTATTTT. V is TRBV10-1 and J is TRBJ2-3; maybe TRBD1 (6 bases). V gave up 6 bases and J gave up 4 bases, with 11 bases separating them. Germline lookup yields CDR1 WNHNN and CDR2 SYGVQD (reference sequence). The CDR3 spans 13 residues.

This clonotype was seen a handful of times. The chain couples TRBV4-1 to TRBJ1-1; D remains ambiguous. Trimming pared 5 bases from V and 1 base from J, leaving 11 bases between. This CDR3 has 14 amino acids. The germline CDR1 and CDR2 sequences are MGHRA and YSYEKL. CDR3 nucleotide sequence: TGCGCCAGCAGCTTAATGTCCCAGAACACTGAAGCTTTCTTT. It specifies CASSLMSQNTEAFF.

This clonotype was seen a handful of times. This rearrangement joins TRBV11-2 to TRBJ2-2; the match to TRBD1 covers 10 bases. The CDR3 totals 16 residues. J was trimmed by 11 bases and V by 5 bases; bases with no gene match: 14. CDR1 and CDR2 from the germline V gene are SGHAT and FQNNGV. The CDR3 region has the DNA TGTGCCAGCAGCCAAGCCAGAGGACAGGGGGTTTTAGAGCTGTTTTTT. As protein: CASSQARGQGVLELFF.

V is TRBV21-1 and J is TRBJ2-3. TRBV21-1 constitutes a pseudogene. There are 16 residues in the CDR3. In DNA, the CDR3 is TGTGCCAGCAGCAAAGCCGAGGTTTTCGAGCCAGATACGCAGTATTTT. This gives the protein CASSKAEVFEPDTQYF.

CDR3 DNA: TGTGCCACCAGTGATCAGCGGGGGGCTAGCACAGATACGCAGTATTTT. Translation gives CATSDQRGASTDTQYF. The chain has TRBV24-1 and TRBJ2-3; 9 positions match TRBD2. The germline V gene has CDR1 KGHDR and CDR2 SFDVKD. This CDR3 is 16 amino acids long. V shed 3 bases, J shed 0 bases, and the junction held 3 bases outside the gene matches.

The rearrangement links TRBV20-1 to TRBJ1-2; 12 bases line up with TRBD1. CDR1 DFQATT and CDR2 SNEGSKA come from the germline V gene (reference sequence). This CDR3 is 15 amino acids long. Germline trimming cut 3 bases from V and 6 bases from J; bases unmatched to any gene: 8. In DNA form, the CDR3 reads TGCAGTGCTAGTACCGGGACAGGGGGCGCGGATGGCTACACCTTC. It codes for CSASTGTGGADGYTF.

This chain joins TRBV7-9 and TRBJ2-7; D gene unclear. This CDR3 comprises 13 residues. Germline V gene sequence: CDR1 SEHNR, CDR2 FQNEAQ (reference sequence). With 1 base removed from V and 5 bases from J, the gap between germline ends came to 9 bases. CDR3 bases: TGTGCCAGCAGCTTAGTTAGGCTGGACGAGCAGTACTTC. Translating it yields CASSLVRLDEQYF.

This rearrangement joins TRBV4-3 to TRBJ1-1, with a weak D call TRBD1 (5 bases). The CDR3 loop spans 14 amino acids. Trimming cost V 0 bases and J 3 bases, with 8 bases left between them. The germline gives CDR1 LGHNA, CDR2 YSLEER. Here the CDR3 reads CASSQDWGYTEAFF. The CDR3 DNA is TGCGCCAGCAGCCAAGACTGGGGGTACACTGAAGCTTTCTTT.